Presented here are 27 T cell receptor beta chains from one specimen sequenced in a study of blood T cell repertoires in COVID-19. TCRdb's copy holds only in-frame clones and misses some; the assay was immunoSEQ multiplex PCR. This table has 200,000 to 250,000 clones, around 81% appearing once. Sequences were obtained from peripheral blood. Source of these receptors: a woman older than 75 with COVID-19, enrolled during active disease.

V and J are TRBV18 and TRBJ1-1, with 7 bases fitting TRBD1. Looked up from germline, CDR1 is KGHSH and CDR2 is LQKENI. The CDR3 is 16 amino acids. Trimming removed 3 bases from V and 0 bases from J; junction bases left unmatched: 7. The DNA for the CDR3 is TGTGCCAGCTCACCCACGTCGGGACAGATGAACACTGAAGCTTTCTTT. This codes for CASSPTSGQMNTEAFF.

This chain joins TRBV29-1 and TRBJ1-1; D is unclear. Germline loops: CDR1 SQVTM, CDR2 ANQGSEA. The CDR3 has 11 residues. V lost 3 bases and J lost 10, with 12 bases in between. The DNA of the CDR3 is TGCAGCGTTGATCGAATTCGGGGAGCTTTCTTT. This gives the protein CSVDRIRGAFF.

V gene TRBV28 combines with J gene TRBJ1-1; no clear D gene. This CDR3 comprises 12 residues. The V and J ends lost 4 bases and 7 bases respectively, with 10 bases between them. The germline V gene has CDR1 MDHEN and CDR2 SYDVKM. CDR3 region: CASSSGAVEAFF. In DNA, the CDR3 is TGTGCCAGCAGTTCGGGAGCAGTTGAAGCTTTCTTT.

This chain uses TRBV6-5 with TRBJ1-4; D may be TRBD1 (5 bases). CDR1 is MNHEY, CDR2 SVGAGI, per germline. V was cut by 6 bases and J by 0 bases, with 8 bases left in between. CDR3 length: 14 amino acids. DNA of the CDR3: TGTGCCAGCAGGCGACAGTCAACTAATGAAAAACTGTTTTTT. It specifies CASRRQSTNEKLFF.

This sequence joins TRBV19 and TRBJ2-3; D is unclear. The CDR3 extends over 13 amino acids. The germline V gene encodes CDR1 LNHDA and CDR2 SQIVND (reference sequence). V was trimmed by 1 base and J by 6 bases, leaving 8 bases between them. DNA of the CDR3: TGTGCCAGTAGTATAGGGAGAACGGATACGCAGTATTTT. Translation gives CASSIGRTDTQYF.

The CDR3 sequence is CASRGTGNQPQHF. The CDR3 nucleotides read TGTGCCAGCAGGGGGACAGGCAATCAGCCCCAGCATTTT. This chain connects TRBV6-5 to TRBJ1-5, with TRBD1 matching 7 bases. CDR1 is MNHEY and CDR2 is SVGAGI in the germline V gene. The CDR3 totals 13 residues. J lost 2 bases, V lost 6 bases, and 1 base had no gene match.

The chain joins TRBV11-1 to TRBJ1-1; D ambiguous. V lost 2 bases, J lost 4 bases, and 11 bases lay in between. The length of the CDR3 is 14 residues. Germline CDR1 SGHAT, CDR2 FQDESV (reference sequence). The CDR3 sequence: CASSLIGGGTEAFF. In DNA form, the CDR3 reads TGTGCCAGCAGCTTAATCGGTGGTGGCACTGAAGCTTTCTTT. Full variable domain (remainder filled in from reference TRBV11-1 and TRBJ1-1): EAEVAQSPRYKITEKSQAVAFWCDPISGHATLYWYRQILGQGPELLVQFQDESVVDDSQLPKDRFSAERLKGVDSTLKIQPAELGDSAMYLCASSLIGGGTEAFFGQGTRLTVV.

This chain links TRBV5-4 with TRBJ2-3, with 12 bases fitting TRBD1. The germline CDR1 and CDR2 sequences are SGHNT and YYREEE (reference sequence). V was clipped by 4 bases and J by 4 bases; unmatched bases: 4. This CDR3 has 15 residues. The CDR3 loop reads CASSRGQGAADTQYF. Written as DNA, the CDR3 is TGTGCCAGCAGCCGGGGACAGGGGGCCGCAGATACGCAGTATTTT.

The rearrangement links TRBV18 to TRBJ1-5; 10 nucleotides align to TRBD1. In germline, CDR1 is KGHSH, CDR2 LQKENI. The CDR3 extends over 14 amino acids. Germline trimming cut 4 bases from V and 11 bases from J; bases unmatched to any gene: 8. CDR3 nucleotide sequence: TGTGCCAGCTCACGACAGGGGGCCGATATAGCCCAGCATTTT. It yields the protein CASSRQGADIAQHF.

This clone appeared many times. Written as DNA, the CDR3 is TGTGCCAGCAGCCGTCGACAGGGGAGAGAAGGCTACACCTTC. The encoded protein is CASSRRQGREGYTF. The chain couples TRBV7-2 to TRBJ1-2, with 8 bases lining up with TRBD1. J gave up 8 bases and V 5 bases, and 10 bases lay outside the gene matches. CDR1 is SGHTA, CDR2 FQGNSA, per germline. The CDR3 has 14 amino acids.

The chain couples TRBV6-6 to TRBJ1-5, with no clear D. The CDR3 extends over 13 amino acids. Germline lookup yields CDR1 MNHNY and CDR2 SVGAGI (reference sequence). Trimming pared 2 bases from V and 6 bases from J, leaving 8 bases between. The CDR3 DNA sequence: TGTGCCAGCAGTTACGTTAGCGGTCAGCCCCAGCATTTT. It specifies CASSYVSGQPQHF.

The gene calls are TRBV28 and TRBJ2-3; 8 positions agree with TRBD2. This CDR3 contains 14 residues. Germline V lookup: CDR1 MDHEN, CDR2 SYDVKM. V was pared by 5 bases and J by 4 bases, with 5 bases of the junction left unmatched. The CDR3 spells CASSQSGGADTQYF. The CDR3 DNA reads TGTGCCAGCAGTCAGTCGGGGGGGGCAGATACGCAGTATTTT.

The V gene is TRBV5-4, the J gene TRBJ1-2, with 12 bases that match TRBD1. This CDR3 region has 19 residues. Germline trimming cut 2 bases from V and 6 bases from J; bases unmatched to any gene: 17. Germline lookup yields CDR1 SGHNT and CDR2 YYREEE (reference sequence). CDR3 loop: CASSFGSRDRGRVMHGYTF. CDR3 nucleotides: TGTGCCAGCAGCTTTGGCAGCAGGGACAGGGGGCGGGTAATGCATGGCTACACCTTC.

This sequence joins TRBV11-2 and TRBJ1-1, with D hard to call. The germline V gene has CDR1 SGHAT and CDR2 FQNNGV. Trimming took 0 bases from V and 7 from J, leaving 9 bases between them. This CDR3 comprises 13 residues. Here the CDR3 reads CASSLDIVSEAFF. DNA for the CDR3: TGTGCCAGCAGCTTAGATATTGTTAGTGAAGCTTTCTTT.

V gene TRBV28 combines with J gene TRBJ1-4, with D possibly being TRBD1 (6 bases). The V end lost 6 bases, the J end lost 5 bases, and 16 bases lay between the germline ends. CDR1 is MDHEN, CDR2 SYDVKM, per germline. This CDR3 has 15 residues. Written as DNA, the CDR3 is TGTGCCAGCAGGTCACCGACAGGAAAGAATGAAAAACTGTTTTTT. Protein product: CASRSPTGKNEKLFF.

The V and J genes are TRBV10-1 and TRBJ2-2; 7 positions agree with TRBD1. With 8 bases clipped from V and 5 bases from J, the junction kept 14 bases outside the gene matches. CDR3 size: 16 residues. Germline CDR1 and CDR2: WNHNN and SYGVQD (reference sequence). The CDR3 spells CASSYTGTVGTGELFF. The CDR3 DNA sequence: TGCGCCAGCTCGTACACCGGGACAGTAGGGACCGGGGAGCTGTTTTTT.

The V call is TRBV7-9, the J call TRBJ1-3, with TRBD1 matching 11 bases. Germline CDR1 and CDR2: SEHNR and FQNEAQ (reference sequence). Trimming took 3 bases from V and 2 from J; bases not matched to a gene: 3. The CDR3 spans 16 residues. The CDR3 DNA follows: TGTGCCAGCAGCTTGGGGACAGGGGGTACTGGAAACACCATATATTTT. This sequence encodes CASSLGTGGTGNTIYF.

This chain links TRBV2 with TRBJ1-4; the D is unclear. V was trimmed by 2 bases and J by 8 bases, leaving 12 bases between them. CDR1 is SNHLY and CDR2 is FYNNEI in the germline V gene. CDR3 length: 14 amino acids. The CDR3 loop is CASSEPGVGEKLFF. The DNA for the CDR3 is TGTGCCAGCAGTGAACCCGGGGTCGGAGAAAAACTGTTTTTT.

This sequence joins TRBV2 and TRBJ1-6; D is unresolved. The ends were cut back, 6 bases at V and 10 bases at J, with 16 bases in the middle. The CDR3 has 14 residues. Germline V CDR1 and CDR2: SNHLY, FYNNEI. The CDR3 loop is CASSDADSASPLHF. The CDR3 nucleotides are TGTGCCAGCAGCGACGCGGATTCGGCCTCACCCCTCCACTTT.

The rearrangement uses TRBV6-2 or TRBV6-3 and TRBJ2-7; possible D gene TRBD1, 6 bases. CDR1 and CDR2 from the germline V gene are MNHEY and SVGEGT. This CDR3 is built from 14 residues. V lost 2 bases and J lost 4, with 12 bases in between. CDR3 sequence: CASSYPTQGYEQYF. The CDR3 nucleotides read TGTGCCAGCAGTTACCCAACTCAGGGGTACGAGCAGTACTTC.

The rearrangement uses TRBV29-1 and TRBJ1-1; D call uncertain. The CDR3 is made up of 13 amino acids. Germline V gives CDR1 SQVTM, CDR2 ANQGSEA. V lost 1 base and J 1 base, leaving 7 bases between the germline ends. The CDR3 region is CSVEAPGNTEAFF. CDR3 in DNA: TGCAGCGTTGAAGCCCCGGGGAACACTGAAGCTTTCTTT.

The rearrangement uses TRBV19 and TRBJ1-1; 7 bases are a match to TRBD1. The CDR3 totals 15 residues. After removal of 4 bases from V and 7 bases from J, the junction contained 12 bases not matched to a gene. Per germline, CDR1 LNHDA and CDR2 SQIVND (reference sequence). This CDR3 reads CASSTDDRAEYEAFF. For the CDR3, the DNA is TGTGCCAGTAGTACGGACGACAGGGCTGAATATGAAGCTTTCTTT.

This chain links TRBV7-2 with TRBJ2-7; D is uncertain. The germline V and J ends were trimmed by 3 bases and 2 bases, with 2 bases remaining between them. The CDR3 runs 11 residues. Germline loops: CDR1 SGHTA, CDR2 FQGNSA. CDR3 residues: CASSFTYEQYF. The CDR3 DNA sequence: TGTGCCAGCAGCTTCACCTACGAGCAGTACTTC.

This clone appeared a few times. V and J are TRBV28 and TRBJ1-1; 8 bases align to TRBD1. With 1 base clipped from V and 12 bases from J, the junction kept 10 bases outside the gene matches. The CDR3 length is 14 residues. Germline CDR1 is MDHEN and CDR2 is SYDVKM. The CDR3 protein is CASSLYSSDREPFF. The CDR3 DNA reads TGTGCCAGCAGTTTATACTCCTCGGACAGGGAACCTTTCTTT.

Of note for this clone: The sample holds other DNA sequences that translate to the same CDR3. The genes are TRBV5-1 and TRBJ2-5, with a possible D match to TRBD1 (6 bases). The CDR3 length is 15 residues. V shed 0 bases and J shed 5 bases, with 14 bases lying between them. The germline CDR1 and CDR2 sequences are SGHRS and YFSETQ. CDR3 residues: CASSLVAGDRETQYF. As DNA, the CDR3 is TGCGCCAGCAGCTTGGTAGCAGGGGATCGGGAGACCCAGTACTTC.

The chain employs TRBV5-1 and TRBJ2-5; D perhaps matches TRBD1 (6 bases). This CDR3 spans 16 amino acids. The germline CDR1 and CDR2 sequences are SGHRS and YFSETQ. Trimming stripped 2 bases from V and 1 base from J, with 15 bases between. The CDR3 DNA is TGCGCCAGCAGCTTAGGTTCAGGGGTGGCCCAAGAGACCCAGTACTTC. Its protein product is CASSLGSGVAQETQYF.

This chain links TRBV6-2 or TRBV6-3 with TRBJ2-1; 7 bases line up with TRBD1. The CDR3 runs 15 residues. V shed 0 bases, J shed 5 bases, and the junction held 4 bases outside the gene matches. The V gene's germline CDR1 is MNHEY and CDR2 SVGEGT. The CDR3 loop reads CASSYSGTANNEQFF. The CDR3 DNA reads as TGTGCCAGCAGTTACTCAGGGACAGCGAACAATGAGCAGTTCTTC.